This T cell receptor beta chain emerged from a study of identical twins. TCRdb reprocessed the 5' RACE reads via MiXCR and lists one record per CDR3 protein. The repertoire holds some 760,000 distinct CDR3 sequences, roughly 18% seen once, with roughly 14% in the top ten. This clonotype was seen more than once but under ten times. V was pared by 7 bases and J by 6 bases, with 10 bases of the junction left unmatched. CDR3 length: 15 amino acids. Germline CDR1 reads MNHEY; CDR2 reads SMNVEV (reference sequence). These same records also appear under a second study, on T cells expressing NK-cell markers. That work contributes: Most of the eight sequenced donors tested HCMV-seropositive; one tested seronegative.

Sequencing was done on a sample of PBMCs. The chain links TRBV27 to TRBJ2-1, with 9 bases that match TRBD2. The TCR comes from a woman between 18 and 29 years old in good health. The CDR3 region is CASTLIAGVGNEQFF. In nucleotides, the CDR3 is TGTGCCAGCACTCTTATAGCGGGAGTGGGCAATGAGCAGTTCTTC.